This T cell receptor beta chain was profiled in a study of blood T cell repertoires in COVID-19. Overall study: Samples taken during acute and convalescent COVID-19 were collected in the United States, Italy and Spain. PBMCs, B-cell-depleted T cells, or T cells provided the cDNA or gDNA that made up the material.

Seattle cases were enrolled at active infection and followed longitudinally. Study processing details: Amplifying reference gene primers gave estimates of nucleated cell counts. The method was immunoSEQ multiplex PCR; TCRdb's version includes in-frame clones alone and lacks a portion of them. V, J and clone size were drawn from that table, and D and trimming were deduced from the DNA. In the table there are over 50,000 clones, around 70% of which are singletons. V lost 2 bases, J lost 3 bases, and 1 base stayed unmatched. CDR1 and CDR2 from the germline V gene are SGHDT and YYEEEE. This CDR3 region has 13 residues.

The sequencing input was peripheral blood. This receptor was identified in a woman aged 70-85 years with COVID-19, enrolled during active disease. The chain employs TRBV5-6 and TRBJ1-2; 7 bases are a match to TRBD1. The CDR3, as DNA: TGTGCCAGCAGCTTCGGGACAGACTATGGCTACACCTTC. It encodes CASSFGTDYGYTF. Using reference TRBV5-6 and TRBJ1-2 for the parts outside the CDR3, the full variable domain is DAGVTQSPTHLIKTRGQQVTLRCSPKSGHDTVSWYQQALGQGPQFIFQYYEEEERQRGNFPDRFSGHQFPNYSSELNVNALLLGDSALYLCASSFGTDYGYTFGSGTRLTVV.